This T cell receptor (beta chain) was recorded in a study of human T cells and chemical hapten exposure (dated by TCRdb to the early 2020s). Describing the broader study: For sensitization, 2% DPC in acetone was applied to a roughly 2 cm by roughly 2 cm area of upper inner arm skin. Patients additionally received weekly therapeutic DPC doses to the scalp throughout the roughly 25-week study period. Patch testing on the upper back used Finn chambers containing 0.01% DPC, with scoring done after 6 days according to International Contact Dermatitis Research Group standards. Most of the patients in the cohort were female, and the cohort covered alopecia areata with under or over 50% scalp involvement, alopecia totalis and alopecia universalis. Libraries were pooled for sequencing, and variation in per-sample TCR yields was attributed mainly to small differences in library volumes within the pool. Peripheral blood TCR repertoire changes were tracked in vivo in alopecia patients during primary and secondary sensitization to the hapten diphenylcyclopropenone (DPC). Patient blood was sampled pre-sensitization (week 0) and at 2, 6 and about 24 weeks after DPC sensitization. For TCR sequencing, blood came from twenty-nine alopecia patients at anywhere from one to four time points (pre-sensitization, 2, 6 and 24 weeks). Broader findings and caveats from the paper: Repeated subsampling changed both the strength of the expansion versus patch-test correlation and the threshold at which the correlation became significant. DPC sensitization did not change the number of TCRs with a frequency above 1 in 1000, and there was no evidence of changes in global repertoire structure. Alopecia, a presumed autoimmune disease, was present in all patients, so the immune response of the patients might differ from that of healthy individuals. Compared with pre-sensitization or healthy control sets, expanded TCRs formed significantly more large CDR3 similarity clusters, which is consistent with antigen-driven responses. Patch test score was positively correlated with the number of PT1 expanded TCRs, with significance at thresholds 8, 16 and 32 but not at 4.

Receptor libraries were prepared by RACE. This sample was sequenced with a NextSeq 500. During library preparation, unique molecular identifiers were attached to individual cDNA molecules so that TCRs could be counted quantitatively and reproducibly. Both TCR alpha and TCR beta chains were sequenced from each blood RNA sample. For the original study's pipeline: Samples had a median of roughly 87,000 TCRs, with a range from roughly 23,224 to 750,000. V, J and CDR3 annotation of the TCR reads was carried out using the Decombinator software suite. For PS versus PT1 abundance plots, all samples were subsampled to the same number of TCRs (28,000). TCRs were defined as expanded if absent before sensitization and observed at least eight times at the 2-week time point. The raw public reads went through TCRdb reprocessing: fastp at Q25, MiXCR clone calling, in-frame beta chains kept. Rows are unified per CDR3 protein, each entry keeping the most common DNA and genes. These V and J calls rely on TCRdb rather than the paper's analysis. For this sample the table gives 150,000 to 200,000 distinct CDR3 sequences, of which approximately 15% were detected only once. The ten largest clones capture 1.5% to 2% of the sample.

Per the publication, the time point label means: patch test 1, 2 weeks after DPC sensitization. The treatment or condition label for this specimen denotes: therapeutic diphenylcyclopropenone sensitization with weekly scalp DPC. Blood at each patch-test visit was drawn before the patch test was applied. Eligible patients were aged 18 to 70, diagnosed with alopecia, deemed suitable for DPC therapy, and excluded if pregnant. Unfractionated whole blood was collected in Tempus Blood RNA tubes, and total RNA was extracted from that blood. Trimming takes 10 bases off V and 4 bases off J; junction bases not matched to a gene: 9. The CDR3, cysteine through phenylalanine, is 13 amino acids long. CDR3 DNA only is kept here, 39 bases in frame from base 1. Reading the germline V gene gives CDR1 MNHEY and CDR2 SVGAGI. This clonotype occurred many times. Its antigen has not been determined. Qualities for individual bases were not recorded, and no much larger clone is one base off.

The clonotype comes from a woman aged 30 to 39 with alopecia areata. Some clones in this sample may be carry-over from other donors' samples. This chain is built from TRBV6-5 and TRBJ1-2; 7 bases in the middle match TRBD1. Sequences were derived from whole blood, sampled in connection with sensitization to the hapten diphenylcyclopropenone (DPC). Here the CDR3 is given as CATTDRDSYGYTF. The DNA sequence follows: TGTGCCACAACAGACAGGGATTCCTATGGCTACACCTTC.